These 22 T cell receptor beta chains came from one sample sequenced in a study of blood T cell repertoires in COVID-19. The table came from immunoSEQ multiplex PCR; TCRdb's copy has only in-frame clones and leaves some out. The table records tens of thousands of clones, about 90% of them present only once. The sequencing sample was made of peripheral blood. The receptors originated from a human donor in a cohort sampled during active COVID-19.

The chain links TRBV30 to TRBJ1-3; TRBD1 aligns across 7 bases. V gave up 1 base and J gave up 2 bases; unmatched junction bases: 2. The CDR3 covers 14 residues. Germline CDR1 reads GTSNPN; CDR2 reads SVGIG (reference sequence). The CDR3 DNA reads TGTGCCTGGAGTGCCACAGGGGCTGGAAACACCATATATTTT. Its protein product is CAWSATGAGNTIYF.

The gene calls are TRBV19 and TRBJ2-7; 9 positions agree with TRBD1. CDR3 length: 17 residues. The J segment lost 7 bases and the V segment lost 4 bases, leaving 17 bases of the junction unmatched. Germline-derived CDR1 and CDR2 are LNHDA and SQIVND (reference sequence). The chain's CDR3 is CASSTNGDRDLLREQYV. In nucleotides, the CDR3 is TGTGCCAGTAGTACAAATGGGGACAGGGATTTATTACGAGAGCAGTACGTC.

V and J are TRBV11-2 and TRBJ2-2; D unclear. Trimming left V 1 base short and J 8 bases short, with 11 bases between. Per germline, CDR1 SGHAT and CDR2 FQNNGV. The CDR3 extends over 14 amino acids. The CDR3 loop reads CASSLVFQAGELFF. The CDR3 nucleotides are TGTGCCAGCAGCTTAGTGTTCCAAGCAGGGGAGCTGTTTTTT. The full variable domain, in which reference TRBV11-2 and TRBJ2-2 provide the parts outside the CDR3, is EAGVAQSPRYKIIEKRQSVAFWCNPISGHATLYWYQQILGQGPKLLIQFQNNGVVDDSQLPKDRFSAERLKGVDSTLKIQPAKLEDSAVYLCASSLVFQAGELFFGEGSRLTVL.

This clone was recorded once. This chain connects TRBV7-2 to TRBJ1-1, with 8 bases matching TRBD1. The CDR3 extends over 15 amino acids. J gave up 4 bases and V 4 bases, and 8 bases lay outside the gene matches. The V gene's germline CDR1 is SGHTA and CDR2 FQGNSA. The CDR3 spells CASSSYRGASTEAFF. The CDR3 nucleotides are TGTGCCAGCAGCTCCTACAGGGGGGCTAGCACTGAAGCTTTCTTT.

The chain couples TRBV27 to TRBJ2-2; D call uncertain. The CDR3 totals 15 residues. Deletions cut 7 bases from V and 0 bases from J, with 12 bases between. The germline V gene has CDR1 MNHEY and CDR2 SMNVEV (reference sequence). CDR3 sequence: CASNPTMPNTGELFF. The CDR3 nucleotides are TGTGCCAGCAACCCGACAATGCCGAACACCGGGGAGCTGTTTTTT.

The table lists this clone with a count of one. The genes are TRBV2 and TRBJ1-5; possibly TRBD1 for D (6 bases). The CDR3 contains 12 residues. From germline, CDR1 is SNHLY and CDR2 FYNNEI. Trimming removed 5 bases at V and 6 bases at J, with 8 bases between. CDR3 nucleotide sequence: TGTGCCAGCAGTCAGGGGAGTCAGCCCCAGCATTTT. Translating it yields CASSQGSQPQHF.

This chain uses TRBV11-3 with TRBJ2-5; D is uncertain. Between the trimmed V and J ends, which lost 1 base and 4 bases, there was a span of 7 bases. Germline V lookup: CDR1 SGHNT, CDR2 YENEEA. The CDR3 is 13 residues long. This chain's CDR3 is CASSLASSETQYF. The CDR3 DNA follows: TGTGCCAGCAGCTTAGCCTCCTCAGAGACCCAGTACTTC.

The genes are TRBV7-8 and TRBJ1-5; D not resolved. Trimming pared 0 bases from V and 7 bases from J, leaving 7 bases between. CDR3 size: 13 residues. Looked up from germline, CDR1 is SGHVS and CDR2 is FQNEAQ. In DNA, the CDR3 is TGTGCCAGCAGCTTAGCGCCCGGGCAGCCCCAGCATTTT. This codes for CASSLAPGQPQHF. The variable domain in full, with the rest retrieved from reference TRBV7-8 and TRBJ1-5, is GAGVSQSPRYKVAKRGQDVALRCDPISGHVSLFWYQQALGQGPEFLTYFQNEAQLDKSGLPSDRFFAERPEGSVSTLKIQRTQQEDSAVYLCASSLAPGQPQHFGDGTRLSIL.

The V gene is TRBV2, the J gene TRBJ1-6; 9 bases agree with TRBD1. CDR3 size: 16 residues. V gave up 8 bases and J gave up 7 bases; unmatched junction bases: 12. Germline V lookup: CDR1 SNHLY, CDR2 FYNNEI. The CDR3 reads CASRSHSGQGNSPLHF. CDR3 nucleotides: TGTGCCAGCCGGAGCCACTCGGGACAGGGCAATTCACCCCTCCACTTT. The whole variable domain, remainder taken from reference TRBV2 and TRBJ1-6, is EPEVTQTPSHQVTQMGQEVILRCVPISNHLYFYWYRQILGQKVEFLVSFYNNEISEKSEIFDDQFSVERPDGSNFTLKIRSTKLEDSAMYFCASRSHSGQGNSPLHFGNGTRLTVT.

This sequence joins TRBV11-3 and TRBJ2-1, with TRBD1 matching over 7 bases. The CDR3 totals 11 residues. Trimming cost V 8 bases and J 7 bases; bases outside gene matches: 2. Germline V gene lookup returns CDR1 SGHNT and CDR2 YENEEA. This chain's CDR3 is CASLQGNEQFF. In DNA, the CDR3 is TGTGCCAGCCTACAGGGGAATGAGCAGTTCTTC. The whole variable domain, filled in from reference TRBV11-3 and TRBJ2-1, reads EAGVVQSPRYKIIEKKQPVAFWCNPISGHNTLYWYLQNLGQGPELLIRYENEEAVDDSQLPKDRFSAERLKGVDSTLKIQPAELGDSAVYLCASLQGNEQFFGPGTRLTVL.

The rearrangement joins TRBV5-6 to TRBJ2-1; D is unresolved. The CDR3 runs 11 residues. Trimming left V 0 bases short and J 9 bases short, with 4 bases between. Germline V lookup: CDR1 SGHDT, CDR2 YYEEEE. The chain's CDR3 is CASSLAVEQFF. The CDR3 DNA reads as TGTGCCAGCAGCTTGGCCGTTGAGCAGTTCTTC.

This rearrangement joins TRBV2 to TRBJ1-3, with no clear D. CDR1 is SNHLY and CDR2 is FYNNEI in the germline V gene. With 9 bases removed from V and 0 bases from J, the gap between germline ends came to 15 bases. This CDR3 is 15 amino acids long. The CDR3 DNA sequence: TGTGCCAGTCAAAGGACGGGGATCTCTGGAAACACCATATATTTT. This gives the protein CASQRTGISGNTIYF. Full variable domain (outside the CDR3, taken from reference TRBV2 and TRBJ1-3): EPEVTQTPSHQVTQMGQEVILRCVPISNHLYFYWYRQILGQKVEFLVSFYNNEISEKSEIFDDQFSVERPDGSNFTLKIRSTKLEDSAMYFCASQRTGISGNTIYFGEGSWLTVV.

The V and J genes are TRBV7-2 and TRBJ2-5, with TRBD1 matching over 9 bases. V lost 4 bases, J lost 5 bases, and 11 bases stayed unmatched. Germline loops: CDR1 SGHTA, CDR2 FQGNSA. This CDR3 spans 16 amino acids. CDR3 residues: CASSSAGTGTGETQYF. The CDR3 DNA sequence: TGTGCCAGCAGCTCAGCCGGGACAGGGACGGGGGAGACCCAGTACTTC.

The gene calls are TRBV5-8 and TRBJ1-5; no reliable D call. Germline values: CDR1 SGHTS, CDR2 YDEGEE. The V gene lost 2 bases and the J gene lost 5 bases, with 8 bases spanning the gap. The CDR3 loop spans 13 amino acids. Here the CDR3 reads CASSFRYDQPQHF. The CDR3, as DNA: TGTGCCAGCAGCTTCCGTTATGATCAGCCCCAGCATTTT.

This sequence joins TRBV27 and TRBJ2-2; a possible D gene is TRBD2 (7 bases). The V gene's germline CDR1 is MNHEY and CDR2 SMNVEV (reference sequence). Deletions cut 7 bases from V and 7 bases from J, with 22 bases between. The CDR3 runs to 16 residues. The CDR3 DNA reads TGTGCCAGCAACCTTGGGGGGGGGCCCTTTGGCGGGGAGCTGTTTTTT. Translated, it gives CASNLGGGPFGGELFF.

The chain couples TRBV6-5 to TRBJ1-5; perhaps TRBD1 as D (6 bases). This CDR3 is built from 15 residues. V was cut by 6 bases and J by 0 bases, with 12 bases left in between. Germline CDR1 is MNHEY and CDR2 is SVGAGI. DNA for the CDR3: TGTGCCAGCAGCTTGGACAGATATAGCAATCAGCCCCAGCATTTT. It encodes CASSLDRYSNQPQHF.

This clone was counted only a few times. Different DNA sequences within this sample yield the same CDR3. The chain has TRBV7-9 and TRBJ1-2; D is unresolved. Germline CDR1 and CDR2: SEHNR and FQNEAQ (reference sequence). V was clipped by 1 base and J by 8 bases, with 11 bases between them. This CDR3 contains 13 residues. The CDR3: CASSLGPGGGYTF. The DNA for the CDR3 is TGTGCCAGCAGCTTAGGGCCGGGAGGCGGCTACACCTTC. Complete variable domain (other parts from reference TRBV7-9 and TRBJ1-2): DTGVSQNPRHKITKRGQNVTFRCDPISEHNRLYWYRQTLGQGPEFLTYFQNEAQLEKSRLLSDRFSAERPKGSFSTLEIQRTEQGDSAMYLCASSLGPGGGYTFGSGTRLTVV.

This chain connects TRBV19 to TRBJ1-1, with a weak D call TRBD1 (5 bases). The CDR3 covers 14 residues. Between the trimmed V and J ends, which lost 8 bases and 1 base, there was a span of 14 bases. CDR1 is LNHDA, CDR2 SQIVND, per germline (reference sequence). CDR3 DNA sequence: TGTGCCAGTGGCGAAGACAGAGGGAACACTGAAGCTTTCTTT. It yields the protein CASGEDRGNTEAFF.

The V and J genes are TRBV7-2 and TRBJ2-1; 11 bases line up with TRBD2. The V gene end was trimmed by 5 bases and the J gene end by 2 bases; junction bases not matched to a gene: 11. Germline V gives CDR1 SGHTA, CDR2 FQGNSA. CDR3 length: 18 residues. Written as DNA, the CDR3 is TGTGCCAGCAGCCCCCGGCTAACGACTAGCGGGACCTACAATGAGCAGTTCTTC. Translating it yields CASSPRLTTSGTYNEQFF.

The V gene is TRBV6-5, the J gene TRBJ2-5; a weak D match, TRBD1 (6 bases). V lost 7 bases, J lost 2 bases, and 17 bases lay in between. This CDR3 contains 15 residues. Germline CDR1 is MNHEY and CDR2 is SVGAGI. The CDR3 DNA reads TGTGCCAGCACCCCCGCAGGGGCAAGGCAAGAGACCCAGTACTTC. As protein: CASTPAGARQETQYF.

V is TRBV28 and J is TRBJ1-2; TRBD1 matches at 9 bases. Germline trimming cut 7 bases from V and 7 bases from J; bases unmatched to any gene: 13. This CDR3 comprises 15 residues. Germline V lookup: CDR1 MDHEN, CDR2 SYDVKM. The CDR3 here is CASNIPGTGWSGYTF. CDR3 nucleotides: TGTGCCAGCAACATACCCGGGACAGGGTGGTCTGGCTACACCTTC.

The V and J genes are TRBV10-3 and TRBJ1-2, with TRBD1 matching 9 bases. The CDR3 is 17 residues long. The ends lost 6 bases at V and 5 bases at J; junction bases unmatched: 16. Germline V gives CDR1 ENHRY, CDR2 SYGVKD. The DNA of the CDR3 is TGTGCCATCAGCTCGTCAGACAGGGGGGCCGAGCCGTATGGCTACACCTTC. Protein: CAISSSDRGAEPYGYTF.